The 16 T cell receptor beta chains below come from one sample, sequenced in a study of cytomegalovirus exposure and HLA in healthy donors. 13 Jbeta primers and 60 Vbeta primers were used for the PCR. This table comes from immunoSEQ multiplex PCR, and its TCRdb copy is limited to in-frame clones, with some not included. The data hold 150,000 to 200,000 clones, with approximately 71% observed a single time. Sequencing used PBMCs. These receptors all stem from a woman in her thirties or forties in good health and CMV-seropositive.

On this clone itself: A junction end diverges from the germline sequence, so it may reflect a read error. This chain links TRBV5-1 with TRBJ2-7; 11 positions match TRBD2. CDR1 is SGHRS, CDR2 YFSETQ, per germline. This CDR3 is 15 amino acids long. The CDR3 DNA reads as TGCGCCAGCAGCTATACTAGCGGGAGCTCCTGCGAGCAGTACTTC. This encodes CASSYTSGSSCEQYF.

The CDR3 DNA sequence: TGTGCCAGTAGTATTTTTGACAGGGGAAATCAGCCCCAGCATTTT. This encodes CASSIFDRGNQPQHF. The chain is built from TRBV19 and TRBJ1-5; 8 nucleotides match TRBD1. CDR1 and CDR2 from the germline V gene are LNHDA and SQIVND (reference sequence). Trimming took 3 bases from V and 4 from J; bases not matched to a gene: 5. This CDR3 comprises 15 residues.

The chain combines TRBV7-2 with TRBJ2-7; D might be TRBD2 (5 bases). V was trimmed by 4 bases and J by 2 bases, leaving 18 bases between them. There are 16 residues in the CDR3. From germline, CDR1 is SGHTA and CDR2 FQGNSA. The CDR3 DNA reads TGTGCCAGCAGCTCCCGGGGTAGGCAAACCACCTACGAGCAGTACTTC. Translated: CASSSRGRQTTYEQYF.

V is TRBV9 and J is TRBJ2-2, with D possibly being TRBD2 (6 bases). Germline V gene lookup returns CDR1 SGDLS and CDR2 YYNGEE. This CDR3 has 16 amino acids. V was pared by 0 bases and J by 0 bases, with 9 bases between. This chain's CDR3 is CASSVGSGANTGELFF. CDR3 nucleotide sequence: TGTGCCAGCAGCGTAGGGTCGGGAGCGAACACCGGGGAGCTGTTTTTT.

This chain links TRBV19 with TRBJ2-2; TRBD2 matches 13 bases. J was trimmed by 6 bases and V by 5 bases; bases with no gene match: 6. The CDR3 covers 16 residues. Per germline, CDR1 LNHDA and CDR2 SQIVND (reference sequence). The CDR3 loop is CASSFGLAGASGELFF. For the CDR3, the DNA is TGTGCCAGTAGTTTCGGACTAGCGGGAGCTTCCGGGGAGCTGTTTTTT.

Comments on this clone: At one end, the junction sequence differs from germline, possibly due to a read error. The V call is TRBV4-3, the J call TRBJ2-7, with 12 nucleotides matching TRBD1. The V gene's germline CDR1 is LGHNA and CDR2 YSLEER. CDR3 length equals 15 residues. CDR3 sequence (DNA): TGCGCCAGCAGCCAAGCCGGGACAGGGGGCGACGAGCGGTACTTC. This sequence encodes CASSQAGTGGDERYF.

The chain links TRBV5-5 to TRBJ1-1; 10 bases are a match to TRBD1. Germline values: CDR1 SGHKS, CDR2 YYEKEE (reference sequence). V lost 1 base, J lost 4 bases, and 7 bases stayed unmatched. The CDR3 contains 16 residues. The CDR3 nucleotides are TGTGCCAGCAGCTTGTCCCCGGACAGGGGGATCACTGAAGCTTTCTTT. Encoded protein: CASSLSPDRGITEAFF.

The V call is TRBV5-1, the J call TRBJ1-6; D ambiguous. V was shortened by 1 base and J by 4 bases, with 3 bases between the two germline ends. This CDR3 is built from 13 residues. Per germline, CDR1 SGHRS and CDR2 YFSETQ. In nucleotides, the CDR3 is TGCGCCAGCAGCTTGATATATAATTCACCCCTCCACTTT. Translation: CASSLIYNSPLHF.

V gene TRBV11-2 combines with J gene TRBJ2-7; D is perhaps TRBD2 (5 bases). The V gene lost 1 base and the J gene lost 3 bases, with 7 bases spanning the gap. This CDR3 contains 13 residues. Germline-derived CDR1 and CDR2 are SGHAT and FQNNGV. This CDR3 reads CASSLVRGYEQYF. CDR3 DNA sequence: TGTGCCAGCAGCTTAGTTCGGGGCTACGAGCAGTACTTC.

The V and J genes are TRBV7-9 and TRBJ2-2; no clear D. The germline gives CDR1 SEHNR, CDR2 FQNEAQ (reference sequence). This CDR3 is 14 amino acids long. V was clipped by 0 bases and J by 2 bases, with 4 bases between them. CDR3: CASSLALNTGELFF. Written as DNA, the CDR3 is TGTGCCAGCAGCTTAGCACTTAACACCGGGGAGCTGTTTTTT.

V gene TRBV28 combines with J gene TRBJ2-1, with D possibly matching TRBD2 (6 bases). Deletions cut 7 bases from V and 2 bases from J, with 12 bases between. CDR1 MDHEN and CDR2 SYDVKM come from the germline V gene. This CDR3 region has 14 residues. The CDR3 DNA reads as TGTGCCAGCACTATTAGCGGTACCTACAATGAGCAGTTCTTC. This gives the protein CASTISGTYNEQFF. Drawing the rest from reference TRBV28 and TRBJ2-1, the complete variable domain is DVKVTQSSRYLVKRTGEKVFLECVQDMDHENMFWYRQDPGLGLRLIYFSYDVKMKEKGDIPEGYSVSREKKERFSLILESASTNQTSMYLCASTISGTYNEQFFGPGTRLTVL.

This clone occurred a few times. V is TRBV6-5 and J is TRBJ1-2, with D possibly TRBD1 on 5 matching bases. V lost 6 bases, J lost 6 bases, and 17 bases lay in between. CDR1 MNHEY and CDR2 SVGAGI come from the germline V gene. CDR3 size: 14 residues. CDR3 in amino acids: CASRIVGGGHGYTF. CDR3 nucleotides: TGTGCCAGCAGAATCGTTGGGGGGGGACATGGCTACACCTTC.

The chain employs TRBV7-9 and TRBJ1-2; a weak D match, TRBD1 (6 bases). Germline assignment: CDR1 SEHNR and CDR2 FQNEAQ (reference sequence). The ends were cut back, 0 bases at V and 2 bases at J, with 13 bases in the middle. The CDR3 consists of 16 residues. CDR3 sequence: CASSLAPGQPNYGYTF. The CDR3 DNA follows: TGTGCCAGCAGCTTAGCGCCGGGACAACCCAACTATGGCTACACCTTC.

J is TRBJ1-4 and V is TRBV7-9; TRBD1 matches at 9 bases. The CDR3 is made up of 16 amino acids. The germline V gene encodes CDR1 SEHNR and CDR2 FQNEAQ (reference sequence). V gave up 4 bases and J gave up 8 bases; unmatched junction bases: 11. The CDR3: CASSSDRGQGTEKLFF. In DNA, the CDR3 is TGTGCCAGCAGCTCTGACCGGGGACAGGGTACCGAAAAACTGTTTTTT.

The CDR3 protein is CASSFTAGGPMTQYF. The CDR3 region has the DNA TGTGCCAGCAGCTTTACGGCGGGAGGGCCGATGACCCAGTACTTC. The chain has TRBV5-4 and TRBJ2-5, with 9 bases fitting TRBD2. The trim removed 2 bases at V and 7 bases at J, leaving 9 bases unmatched. The germline V gene has CDR1 SGHNT and CDR2 YYREEE (reference sequence). The CDR3 runs to 15 residues.

This clone was observed a handful of times. The chain couples TRBV7-2 to TRBJ2-7; the match to TRBD2 covers 9 bases. The length of the CDR3 is 18 residues. CDR1 SGHTA and CDR2 FQGNSA come from the germline V gene. J lost 5 bases, V lost 5 bases, and 19 bases had no gene match. As DNA, the CDR3 is TGTGCCAGCAGCCCCCGGCGTGCTAGCGGGATGGTTTTCCACGAGCAGTACTTC. It yields the protein CASSPRRASGMVFHEQYF. The full variable domain, its missing parts supplied by reference TRBV7-2 and TRBJ2-7, is GAGVSQSPSNKVTEKGKDVELRCDPISGHTALYWYRQSLGQGLEFLIYFQGNSAPDKSGLPSDRFSAERTGGSVSTLTIQRTQQEDSAVYLCASSPRRASGMVFHEQYFGPGTRLTVT.